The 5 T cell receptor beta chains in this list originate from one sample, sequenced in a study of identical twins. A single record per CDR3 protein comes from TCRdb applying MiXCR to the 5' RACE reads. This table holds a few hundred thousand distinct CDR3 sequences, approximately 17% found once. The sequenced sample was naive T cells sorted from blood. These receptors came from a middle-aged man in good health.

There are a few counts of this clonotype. CDR3 DNA: TGTGCCAGCAGTTTACGGACAGAGCCCACCGGGGAGCTGTTTTTT. Translated, it gives CASSLRTEPTGELFF. The rearrangement uses TRBV27 and TRBJ2-2; D might be TRBD1 (6 bases). Germline CDR1 is MNHEY and CDR2 is SMNVEV (reference sequence). Between the trimmed V and J ends, which lost 2 bases and 4 bases, there was a span of 11 bases. The CDR3 has 15 residues.

CDR3 DNA: TGTGCCAGCAGCGTCGACGGAATAAATTCACCCCTCCACTTT. Translating gives CASSVDGINSPLHF. J is TRBJ1-6 and V is TRBV9; no reliable D call. The CDR3 totals 14 residues. Germline values: CDR1 SGDLS, CDR2 YYNGEE. Trimming stripped 2 bases from V and 7 bases from J, with 10 bases between. The full variable domain, its missing parts supplied by reference TRBV9 and TRBJ1-6, is DSGVTQTPKHLITATGQRVTLRCSPRSGDLSVYWYQQSLDQGLQFLIQYYNGEERAKGNILERFSAQQFPDLHSELNLSSLELGDSALYFCASSVDGINSPLHFGNGTRLTVT.

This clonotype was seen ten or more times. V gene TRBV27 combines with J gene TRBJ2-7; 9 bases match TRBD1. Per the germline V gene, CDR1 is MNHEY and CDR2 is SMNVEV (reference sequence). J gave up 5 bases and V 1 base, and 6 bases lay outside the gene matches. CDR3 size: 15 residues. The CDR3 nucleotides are TGTGCCAGCAGTTTATTCGGCGGGACAGGGCACGAGCAGTACTTC. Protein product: CASSLFGGTGHEQYF.

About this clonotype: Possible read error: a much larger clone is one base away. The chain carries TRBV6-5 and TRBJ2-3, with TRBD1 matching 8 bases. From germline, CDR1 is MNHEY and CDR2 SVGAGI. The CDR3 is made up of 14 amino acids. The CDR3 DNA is TGTGCCAGCTGTTACTCGACAGGGGTTCATACGCAGTATTTT. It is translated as CASCYSTGVHTQYF.

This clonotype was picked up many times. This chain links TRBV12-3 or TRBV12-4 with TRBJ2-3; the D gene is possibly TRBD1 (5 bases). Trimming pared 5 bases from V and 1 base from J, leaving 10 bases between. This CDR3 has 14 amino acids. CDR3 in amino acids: CASSPSTGTDTQYF. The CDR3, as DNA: TGTGCCAGCAGTCCCTCGACAGGCACAGATACGCAGTATTTT.